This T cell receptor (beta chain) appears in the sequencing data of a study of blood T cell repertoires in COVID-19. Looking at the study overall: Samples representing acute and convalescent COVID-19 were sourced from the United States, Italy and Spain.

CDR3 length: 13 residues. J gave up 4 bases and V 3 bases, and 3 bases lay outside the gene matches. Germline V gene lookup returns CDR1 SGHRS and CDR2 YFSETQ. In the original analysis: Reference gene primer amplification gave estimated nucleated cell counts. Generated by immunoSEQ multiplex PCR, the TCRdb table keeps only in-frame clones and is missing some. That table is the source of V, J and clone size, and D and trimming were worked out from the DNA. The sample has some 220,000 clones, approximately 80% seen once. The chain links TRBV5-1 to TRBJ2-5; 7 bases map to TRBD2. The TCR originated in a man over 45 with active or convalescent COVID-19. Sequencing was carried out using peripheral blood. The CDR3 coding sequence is TGCGCCAGCAGCTGGACGGGGGGAGAGACCCAGTACTTC. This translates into CASSWTGGETQYF.